This TCR beta chain emerged from a study of T cell changes during pregnancy in multiple sclerosis (dated by TCRdb to between 2017 and 2020). Regarding the study in general: In women with multiple sclerosis, the researchers looked at how the T cell repertoire shifted as pregnancy progressed.

As regards this clone: This clone's antigen is unknown. No quality values exist for individual bases; no much larger clone is one base distant.

Including the terminal cysteine and phenylalanine, the CDR3 comprises 13 residues. Only the CDR3 region is kept as DNA, spanning 39 bases read in frame from base 1. Taken from the germline V gene, the CDR1 and CDR2 loops are SQVTM and ANQGSEA. Trimming takes 4 bases off V and 7 bases off J; junction bases not matched to a gene: 7. Receptor amplification or capture employed the immunoSEQ multiplex PCR assay. TCRdb retrieved this table from immuneACCESS and kept in-frame rearrangements only. Not all clones are present; in checked studies, unresolved V genes account for under half, and no reason is known for the remainder. The sample table lists about 59,000 clones, about 94% of them with a count of one. The ten largest clonotypes hold just over 2.5% of the sample.

This clonotype was obtained from a female donor with multiple sclerosis, enrolled in a pregnancy study. Source: CD8+ T cells from peripheral blood mononuclear cells, taken after pregnancy. Here the chain combines TRBV29-1 and TRBJ1-2; 9 middle bases align to TRBD1. Here is the DNA: TGCAGCGTTGGGACAGGGGCCTTTAGTGGCTACACCTTC. It translates to CSVGTGAFSGYTF. Where the CDR3 stops, the reference TRBV29-1 and TRBJ1-2 genes take over; the full variable domain is SAVISQKPSRDICQRGTSLTIQCQVDSQVTMMFWYRQQPGQSLTLIATANQGSEATYESGFVIDKFPISRPNLTFSTLTVSNMSPEDSSIYLCSVGTGAFSGYTFGSGTRLTVV.